Following are 4 T cell receptor beta chains from one sample sequenced in a study of PD-L1 blockade in urothelial cancer (TCRdb year 2017). Libraries came from the immunoSEQ multiplex PCR assay. Held by TCRdb, this immuneACCESS table contains in-frame sequences only and omits some clones. Under half of the omission traces to an unresolved V gene where checked; the cause of the rest is unknown. The sample data list around 25,000 clones, and around 85% of these were observed just once. The ten most abundant clones make up less than 4% of the sample. Sequenced here: PBMCs, sampled around atezolizumab (anti-PD-L1) treatment. These TCRs come from a man aged 50 or older with urothelial cancer.

The chain uses TRBV19 and TRBJ1-2; 7 bases agree with TRBD1. The ends lost 4 bases at V and 6 bases at J; junction bases unmatched: 5. This CDR3 has 13 amino acids. Germline CDR1 reads LNHDA; CDR2 reads SQIVND (reference sequence). The CDR3 DNA reads TGTGCCAGTAGTACCCGGGACAGCCATGGCTACACCTTC. It yields the protein CASSTRDSHGYTF.

V usage is TRBV6-5 and J usage is TRBJ2-7; maybe TRBD1 (6 bases). Germline V lookup: CDR1 MNHEY, CDR2 SVGAGI. This CDR3 comprises 14 residues. The germline V and J ends were trimmed by 5 bases and 4 bases, with 15 bases remaining between them. CDR3 DNA: TGTGCCAGCAGTCGAAACAGGGTTCCGTACGAGCAGTACTTC. Encoded protein: CASSRNRVPYEQYF.

The chain combines TRBV11-3 with TRBJ2-1; the D gene is possibly TRBD2 (5 bases). Deletions cut 0 bases from V and 12 bases from J, with 9 bases between. The CDR3 covers 12 residues. Germline V gene lookup returns CDR1 SGHNT and CDR2 YENEEA. As DNA, the CDR3 is TGTGCCAGCAGCTTAGATGGACTCGGGCAGTTCTTC. This gives the protein CASSLDGLGQFF.

Written as DNA, the CDR3 is TGTGCCAGCAGCCTGGACGGACAGTTTAGCACAGATACGCAGTATTTT. Translation: CASSLDGQFSTDTQYF. This rearrangement joins TRBV5-4 to TRBJ2-3, with D possibly TRBD1 on 6 matching bases. The CDR3 loop spans 16 amino acids. V was cut by 4 bases and J by 0 bases, with 15 bases left in between. Germline CDR1 is SGHNT and CDR2 is YYREEE (reference sequence).